This T cell receptor beta chain was sequenced for a study of cytomegalovirus exposure and HLA in healthy donors. Study as a whole: The roughly 130 validation repertoires used the same platform as the 650 to 800 first-cohort repertoires, a later analysis reported. Notes on the study in general: The authors enumerated around 150 TCR beta chains as linked to cytomegalovirus. In vitro assays verified that a few CMV-associated chains recognized CMV antigens specifically. That first-cohort TCR clusters tended to co-occur in the 120 or so validation repertoires was found in a later analysis.

Sequencing used immunoSEQ multiplex PCR; TCRdb keeps in-frame clones, though not all of them. The sample lists about 130,000 clones, about nine tenths occurring once. A note on this clone: Its antigen is currently unknown.

Trimming cost V 6 bases and J 9 bases; bases outside gene matches: 8. Germline CDR1 and CDR2: MDHEN and SYDVKM. CDR3 length: 14 residues. The chain combines TRBV28 with TRBJ1-6; 7 bases line up with TRBD1. The material sequenced was PBMCs. The clonotype comes from a man aged 25 to 40 in good health and CMV-seronegative. The CDR3 region is CASRSGTEISPLHF. The CDR3, as DNA: TGTGCCAGCAGATCCGGGACAGAGATTTCACCCCTCCACTTT.